The 27 T cell receptor beta chains given below trace back to one sample, sequenced in a study of Graves' ophthalmopathy and Graves' hyperthyroidism. Amplification of TCR beta CDR3 regions used RNA transcripts. The workflow started with a first-round RT-PCR run with HTBI primers and then moved on to a second-round multiplex PCR. TCRdb passed the multiplex PCR reads through MiXCR, listing each CDR3 protein once. Of 150,000 to 200,000 distinct CDR3 sequences detected, 39% appear once; the ten largest clones hold roughly 9%. The specimen was peripheral blood. Source of these receptors: a man aged 25 to 40 with Graves' ophthalmopathy.

This clonotype was counted many times. J is TRBJ2-7 and V is TRBV6-2 or TRBV6-3; the D call may be TRBD1 or TRBD2 (6 bases each). CDR1 MNHEY and CDR2 SVGEGT come from the germline V gene. The V gene lost 2 bases and the J gene lost 2 bases, with 13 bases spanning the gap. The CDR3 runs 15 residues. The CDR3, as DNA: TGTGCCAGCAGTTACGGGGGGCCTGATACCTACGAGCAGTACTTC. Its protein is CASSYGGPDTYEQYF.

The V call is TRBV12-3 or TRBV12-4, the J call TRBJ1-5; no definite D call. The ends were cut back, 0 bases at V and 0 bases at J, with 12 bases in the middle. The CDR3 contains 17 residues. The CDR3 DNA reads as TGTGCCAGCAGTTTAGCGGCAGGTGGGGATAGCAATCAGCCCCAGCATTTT. Amino acids: CASSLAAGGDSNQPQHF.

Ten or more counts support this clonotype. This chain uses TRBV28 with TRBJ2-7; D gene unclear. Germline CDR1 and CDR2: MDHEN and SYDVKM. Deletions cut 6 bases from V and 2 bases from J, with 8 bases between. This CDR3 contains 12 residues. The CDR3, as DNA: TGTGCCAGCAGCAGGCCAACCTACGAGCAGTACTTC. Amino acids: CASSRPTYEQYF.

This clonotype was seen many times. CDR3 bases: TGTGCCAGCAGCTTGGACAGCGGCGGGGAGACCCAGTACTTC. It is translated as CASSLDSGGETQYF. V gene TRBV7-2 combines with J gene TRBJ2-5, with TRBD1 as a possible D gene (6 bases). The CDR3 runs 14 residues. V was clipped by 3 bases and J by 5 bases, with 13 bases between them. Germline assignment: CDR1 SGHTA and CDR2 FQGNSA.

CDR3 in DNA: TGCAGTGTCGACAGGGCGGGCACTGAAGCTTTCTTT. Its translation: CSVDRAGTEAFF. The V gene is TRBV20-1, the J gene TRBJ1-1, with 7 bases that match TRBD1. The CDR3 contains 12 residues. Trimming cost V 7 bases and J 4 bases; bases outside gene matches: 6. Germline CDR1 and CDR2: DFQATT and SNEGSKA (reference sequence).

The chain recombines TRBV6-5 with TRBJ1-5; a weak D match, TRBD1 (5 bases). Trimming pared 2 bases from V and 7 bases from J, leaving 9 bases between. This CDR3 has 13 amino acids. CDR1 and CDR2 (germline): MNHEY, SVGAGI. The CDR3 loop is CASSYGGSQPQHF. CDR3 coding DNA: TGTGCCAGCAGTTACGGGGGATCCCAGCCCCAGCATTTT.

The V and J genes are TRBV6-1 and TRBJ1-5; D possibly corresponds to TRBD1 (5 bases). This CDR3 is 14 amino acids long. The germline CDR1 and CDR2 sequences are MNHNS and SASEGT. The V end was cut by 2 bases, the J end by 4 bases, with 9 bases between. CDR3 sequence reads: CASSEYGGNQPQHF. CDR3 coding DNA: TGTGCCAGCAGTGAATATGGGGGAAATCAGCCCCAGCATTTT.

The gene calls are TRBV7-8 and TRBJ2-5; D tentatively fits TRBD1 or TRBD2 (6 bases each). This CDR3 has 15 amino acids. The ends were cut back, 5 bases at V and 6 bases at J, with 19 bases in the middle. The germline gives CDR1 SGHVS, CDR2 FQNEAQ. The CDR3, as DNA: TGTGCCAGCAGCGAGGGGGACCAGGGGAGGAAGACCCAGTACTTC. Translating it yields CASSEGDQGRKTQYF.

The chain is built from TRBV12-3 or TRBV12-4 and TRBJ1-6; no clear D. The CDR3 runs to 12 residues. The V and J ends lost 4 bases and 8 bases respectively, with 6 bases between them. The DNA for the CDR3 is TGTGCCAGCAGTTCGACGGATTCACCCCTCCACTTT. This translates into CASSSTDSPLHF.

The chain carries TRBV12-3 or TRBV12-4 and TRBJ2-2, with a weak D call TRBD2 (6 bases). The V gene lost 8 bases and the J gene lost 4 bases, with 14 bases spanning the gap. This CDR3 has 14 amino acids. The CDR3 nucleotides are TGTGCCAGCCGGAGGGACCTTTTCACCGGGGAGCTGTTTTTT. Translated, it gives CASRRDLFTGELFF.

The J gene is TRBJ1-5, the V gene TRBV15, with 7 bases fitting TRBD1. V was pared by 10 bases and J by 11 bases, with 23 bases of the junction left unmatched. The CDR3 has 16 amino acids. CDR1 and CDR2 (germline): LNHNV, YYDKDF (reference sequence). CDR3 sequence: CASSEGMRGPGLAQHF. CDR3 nucleotides: TGTGCCAGCAGTGAAGGCATGAGGGGGCCGGGGTTAGCCCAGCATTTT.

This clonotype was recorded many times. The chain uses TRBV25-1 and TRBJ2-7, with D unresolved. The V end lost 8 bases, the J end lost 2 bases, and 7 bases lay between the germline ends. CDR3 length: 11 amino acids. Looked up from germline, CDR1 is MGHDK and CDR2 is SYGVNS. CDR3 protein: CASGAPYEQYF. DNA for the CDR3: TGTGCCAGCGGTGCTCCCTACGAGCAGTACTTC.

This clonotype has a count of ten or more. The gene calls are TRBV28 and TRBJ2-7; D unclear. The V gene lost 4 bases and the J gene lost 5 bases, with 15 bases spanning the gap. The CDR3 covers 14 residues. Germline loops: CDR1 MDHEN, CDR2 SYDVKM. In nucleotides, the CDR3 is TGTGCCAGCAGTTCCCCGGGCTCCGGGCACGAGCAGTACTTC. Translation: CASSSPGSGHEQYF.

This clonotype was found many times. This rearrangement joins TRBV28 to TRBJ1-1; a possible D gene is TRBD1 (6 bases). There are 13 residues in the CDR3. V was clipped by 8 bases and J by 5 bases, with 15 bases between them. From germline, CDR1 is MDHEN and CDR2 SYDVKM. The chain's CDR3 is CASLDSGATEAFF. The DNA of the CDR3 is TGTGCCAGCCTGGACAGCGGGGCAACTGAAGCTTTCTTT.

This clonotype was picked up a small number of times. This chain links TRBV12-5 with TRBJ2-7; 10 bases align to TRBD2. With V trimmed by 9 bases and J by 4 bases, 6 bases remained unmatched. The CDR3 is made up of 13 amino acids. Germline loops: CDR1 LGHNT, CDR2 FRNRAP. CDR3 nucleotide sequence: TGTGCTAGCACTAGCGGGAATATATACGAGCAGTACTTC. Residues: CASTSGNIYEQYF.

This chain joins TRBV6-2 or TRBV6-3 and TRBJ2-7; D is unresolved. Trimming left V 5 bases short and J 3 bases short, with 20 bases between. Germline V lookup: CDR1 MNHEY, CDR2 SVGEGT. The CDR3 has 16 residues. CDR3 sequence reads: CASSHMGPLTFYEQYF. CDR3 bases: TGTGCCAGCAGTCACATGGGTCCCCTGACCTTCTACGAGCAGTACTTC.

There are many counts of this clonotype. This rearrangement joins TRBV28 to TRBJ2-7; the match to TRBD2 covers 16 bases. CDR1 is MDHEN, CDR2 SYDVKM, per germline. J gave up 4 bases and V 3 bases, and 3 bases lay outside the gene matches. The CDR3 length is 16 residues. CDR3 DNA sequence: TGTGCCAGCAGTTTGGGACTAGCGGGAGGGAAGTACGAGCAGTACTTC. This gives the protein CASSLGLAGGKYEQYF. Combining the CDR3 with reference TRBV28 and TRBJ2-7 gives the whole variable domain DVKVTQSSRYLVKRTGEKVFLECVQDMDHENMFWYRQDPGLGLRLIYFSYDVKMKEKGDIPEGYSVSREKKERFSLILESASTNQTSMYLCASSLGLAGGKYEQYFGPGTRLTVT.

CDR3 coding DNA: TGTGCCAGCAGTTACCATACCGGGCAGTATAGCAATCAGCCCCAGCATTTT. Translating gives CASSYHTGQYSNQPQHF. The chain employs TRBV6-5 and TRBJ1-5, with D hard to call. V was shortened by 2 bases and J by 0 bases, with 14 bases between the two germline ends. The germline gives CDR1 MNHEY, CDR2 SVGAGI. The CDR3 has 17 amino acids.

This clonotype was found many times. In DNA form, the CDR3 reads TGCGCCAGCAGCTCCCGGACAGGGGCATTCTACGAGCAGTACTTC. Its translation: CASSSRTGAFYEQYF. V is TRBV5-1 and J is TRBJ2-7; 9 bases are shared with TRBD1. The CDR3 contains 15 residues. V gave up 3 bases and J gave up 3 bases; unmatched junction bases: 7. Germline CDR1 reads SGHRS; CDR2 reads YFSETQ.

This clonotype was recorded many times. The chain joins TRBV6-1 to TRBJ2-5, with a weak D call TRBD2 (6 bases). Between the trimmed V and J ends, which lost 3 bases and 2 bases, there was a span of 10 bases. The CDR3 is 14 residues long. Germline V gene data show CDR1 as MNHNS and CDR2 as SASEGT. The CDR3 sequence: CASSDLGTQETQYF. DNA of the CDR3: TGTGCCAGCAGTGACTTGGGGACTCAAGAGACCCAGTACTTC.

At least ten counts were recorded for this clonotype. V and J are TRBV6-5 and TRBJ1-1; no definite D call. The CDR3 is 14 amino acids. Germline V gives CDR1 MNHEY, CDR2 SVGAGI. The germline V and J ends were trimmed by 1 base and 1 base, with 7 bases remaining between them. The CDR3 nucleotides read TGTGCCAGCAGTTACTTAGGCGGGAACACTGAAGCTTTCTTT. Protein sequence: CASSYLGGNTEAFF.

This clonotype was detected many times. V and J are TRBV6-5 and TRBJ2-1; tentatively, D is TRBD2 (6 bases). V lost 2 bases, J lost 9 bases, and 14 bases lay in between. The CDR3 length is 14 residues. The germline CDR1 and CDR2 sequences are MNHEY and SVGAGI. CDR3 bases: TGTGCCAGCAGTTACGTACGCGGGATGAGTGAGCAGTTCTTC. Amino acids: CASSYVRGMSEQFF.

The chain employs TRBV6-2 or TRBV6-3 and TRBJ2-7, with 11 bases identical to TRBD2. The CDR3 is 15 residues long. Germline trimming cut 7 bases from V and 4 bases from J; bases unmatched to any gene: 9. Germline V lookup: CDR1 MNHEY, CDR2 SVGEGT. CDR3 loop: CASKSTSGSLYEQYF. The CDR3 DNA reads as TGTGCCAGCAAATCCACTAGCGGGAGTTTATACGAGCAGTACTTC.

This sequence joins TRBV2 and TRBJ1-5, with D hard to call. The CDR3 has 13 residues. Trimming cost V 2 bases and J 3 bases, with 5 bases left between them. CDR1 and CDR2 from the germline V gene are SNHLY and FYNNEI. The CDR3 nucleotides are TGTGCCAGCAGTGAAAGCATCAATCAGCCCCAGCATTTT. Protein: CASSESINQPQHF.

This clonotype has ten or more counts. J is TRBJ2-7 and V is TRBV12-3 or TRBV12-4, with 7 bases matching TRBD2. This CDR3 region has 16 residues. The J segment lost 3 bases and the V segment lost 5 bases, leaving 13 bases of the junction unmatched. The CDR3 reads CASSPSRGEDVYEQYF. CDR3 nucleotide sequence: TGTGCCAGCAGTCCTTCCCGGGGGGAGGACGTCTACGAGCAGTACTTC.

This clonotype has a count of ten or more. The chain is built from TRBV3-1 and TRBJ1-2; no definite D call. The length of the CDR3 is 13 residues. Germline-derived CDR1 and CDR2 are LGHDT and YNNKEL (reference sequence). Trimming took 0 bases from V and 6 from J, leaving 8 bases between them. The CDR3 DNA reads TGTGCCAGCAGCCAAGATCCGGTAAATGGCTACACCTTC. Protein: CASSQDPVNGYTF. Filled out from reference TRBV3-1 and TRBJ1-2, the complete variable domain reads DTAVSQTPKYLVTQMGNDKSIKCEQNLGHDTMYWYKQDSKKFLKIMFSYNNKELIINETVPNRFSPKSPDKAHLNLHINSLELGDSAVYFCASSQDPVNGYTFGSGTRLTVV.

The chain joins TRBV4-1 to TRBJ1-1, with D tentatively TRBD1 (5 bases). The ends were cut back, 0 bases at V and 5 bases at J, with 13 bases in the middle. This CDR3 has 15 amino acids. Per the germline V gene, CDR1 is MGHRA and CDR2 is YSYEKL. The CDR3 loop is CASSQEPGAGTEAFF. In nucleotides, the CDR3 is TGCGCCAGCAGCCAAGAACCTGGGGCCGGAACTGAAGCTTTCTTT.